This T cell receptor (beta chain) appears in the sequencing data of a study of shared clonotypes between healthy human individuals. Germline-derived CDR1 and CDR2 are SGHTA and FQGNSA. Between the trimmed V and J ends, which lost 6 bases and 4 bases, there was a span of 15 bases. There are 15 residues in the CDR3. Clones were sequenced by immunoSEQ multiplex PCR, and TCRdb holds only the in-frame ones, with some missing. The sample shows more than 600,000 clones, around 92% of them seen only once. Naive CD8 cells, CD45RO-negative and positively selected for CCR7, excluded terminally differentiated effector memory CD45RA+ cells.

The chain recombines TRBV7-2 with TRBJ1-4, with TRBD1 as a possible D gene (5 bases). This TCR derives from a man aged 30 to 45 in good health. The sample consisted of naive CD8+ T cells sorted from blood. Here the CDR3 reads CASRGTGGFNEKLFF. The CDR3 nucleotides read TGTGCCAGCAGGGGAACGGGGGGGTTTAATGAAAAACTGTTTTTT. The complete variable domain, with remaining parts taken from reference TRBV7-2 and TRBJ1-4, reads GAGVSQSPSNKVTEKGKDVELRCDPISGHTALYWYRQSLGQGLEFLIYFQGNSAPDKSGLPSDRFSAERTGGSVSTLTIQRTQQEDSAVYLCASRGTGGFNEKLFFGSGTQLSVL.